This TCR beta chain was captured by sequencing in a study of CD8 T cells in ankylosing spondylitis. Details on this clonotype: The antigen remains unidentified.

This CDR3 is built from 16 residues. Germline CDR1 reads LGHNA; CDR2 reads YNFKEQ. The ends lost 4 bases at V and 4 bases at J; junction bases unmatched: 9. It was by quantitative 5'-RACE with molecular barcodes that TCR beta libraries were made. From the 5' RACE reads, TCRdb called clonotypes with MiXCR, one entry per CDR3 protein. Of hundreds of thousands of distinct CDR3 sequences in the sample, approximately 12% are singletons; the top ten hold about 6.8%. Points from the study as a whole: As for the disease-linked clones, they showed a CD8+ phenotype and occurred at relatively low frequencies in peripheral blood. In ankylosing spondylitis blood, a motif of roughly 8 highly homologous TCR beta variants appeared characteristic. Earlier reports found some motif variants in synovial fluid and blood in reactive arthritis.

The sequence came from a male donor with ankylosing spondylitis. This chain links TRBV4-2 with TRBJ2-5; 10 bases match TRBD2. Specimen: blood, either unsorted or a sorted T cell fraction (not recorded which). The CDR3: CASSPRTLAGGETQYF. The CDR3 nucleotides read TGTGCCAGCAGCCCAAGGACCTTAGCGGGAGGAGAGACCCAGTACTTC.